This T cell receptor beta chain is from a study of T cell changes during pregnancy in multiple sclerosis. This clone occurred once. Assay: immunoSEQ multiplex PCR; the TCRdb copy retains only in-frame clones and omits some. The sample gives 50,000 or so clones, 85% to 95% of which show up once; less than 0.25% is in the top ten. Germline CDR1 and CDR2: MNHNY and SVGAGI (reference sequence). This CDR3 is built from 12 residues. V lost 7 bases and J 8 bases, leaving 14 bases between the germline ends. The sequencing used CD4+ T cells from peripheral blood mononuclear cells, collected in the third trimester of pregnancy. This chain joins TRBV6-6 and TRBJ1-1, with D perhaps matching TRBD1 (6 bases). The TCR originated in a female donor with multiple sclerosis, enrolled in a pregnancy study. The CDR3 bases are TGTGCCAGCATTACACCGGGGGGCGAAGCTTTCTTT. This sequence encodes CASITPGGEAFF.